Listed here are 16 T cell receptor beta chains from one sample, sequenced in a study of T cell clonotyping in hematopoietic cell transplantation. Some clones are missing from TCRdb's copy, which holds only in-frame ones; the method was immunoSEQ multiplex PCR. Among around 19,000 clones listed, approximately 80% were seen once. This sample's time point: recipient sample about 28 days before transplant, after cytoreduction. The sequencing here drew on peripheral blood mononuclear cells, taken before stem cell transplant. Receptors were obtained from a man aged 55 to 70 with acute myeloid leukemia. Some clones in this sample may be carry-over from other donors' samples.

A remark on this clone: An end of the junction does not agree with germline; a read error may underlie this. V and J are TRBV7-7 and TRBJ2-5; 9 bases are shared with TRBD2. The germline V gene encodes CDR1 SSHAT and CDR2 FNYEAQ (reference sequence). This CDR3 is built from 14 residues. Here the CDR3 reads CASSLERTSEITDF. CDR3 coding DNA: TGTGCTAGCAGCTTAGAACGGACTAGCGAGATCACAGACTTC.

The V gene is TRBV5-1, the J gene TRBJ1-1; maybe TRBD1 (6 bases). Germline lookup yields CDR1 SGHRS and CDR2 YFSETQ. There are 14 residues in the CDR3. The germline V and J ends were trimmed by 7 bases and 9 bases, with 22 bases remaining between them. Written as DNA, the CDR3 is TGCGCCAGCCAAGTCGCGGGCCCGGGACACCAAGCTTTCTTT. Its translation is CASQVAGPGHQAFF. Using reference TRBV5-1 and TRBJ1-1 for the parts outside the CDR3, the full variable domain is KAGVTQTPRYLIKTRGQQVTLSCSPISGHRSVSWYQQTPGQGLQFLFEYFSETQRNKGNFPGRFSGRQFSNSRSEMNVSTLELGDSALYLCASQVAGPGHQAFFGQGTRLTVV.

The genes are TRBV30 and TRBJ1-4, with D perhaps TRBD1 (5 bases). Looked up from germline, CDR1 is GTSNPN and CDR2 is SVGIG (reference sequence). With 0 bases removed from V and 0 bases from J, the gap between germline ends came to 8 bases. The CDR3 is made up of 15 amino acids. CDR3 region: CAWSVGGTTNEKLFF. The CDR3 bases are TGTGCCTGGAGTGTGGGGGGAACAACTAATGAAAAACTGTTTTTT.

This clone occurred once. The genes are TRBV7-6 and TRBJ1-3; weak D call: TRBD1 (6 bases). V was pared by 5 bases and J by 0 bases, with 14 bases between. The CDR3 totals 16 residues. Germline CDR1 reads SGHVS; CDR2 reads FNYEAQ. CDR3 in DNA: TGTGCCAGCAGCCTTTCAACAGGGCTCTCTGGAAACACCATATATTTT. Residues: CASSLSTGLSGNTIYF.

The chain couples TRBV7-2 to TRBJ2-7; TRBD1 matches at 9 bases. The germline CDR1 and CDR2 sequences are SGHTA and FQGNSA. The CDR3 loop spans 13 amino acids. The ends lost 4 bases at V and 6 bases at J; junction bases unmatched: 4. Here the CDR3 DNA reads TGTGCCAGCAGCTGGGGACAGGGTGTCGAGCAGTACTTC. Its protein is CASSWGQGVEQYF. Variable domain in full (rest from reference TRBV7-2 and TRBJ2-7): GAGVSQSPSNKVTEKGKDVELRCDPISGHTALYWYRQSLGQGLEFLIYFQGNSAPDKSGLPSDRFSAERTGGSVSTLTIQRTQQEDSAVYLCASSWGQGVEQYFGPGTRLTVT.

This clone was recorded a few times. The chain recombines TRBV6-5 with TRBJ2-7; 10 bases align to TRBD1. The CDR3 loop spans 13 amino acids. V lost 6 bases and J lost 3; bases outside the gene matches: 2. CDR1 is MNHEY and CDR2 is SVGAGI in the germline V gene. CDR3 bases: TGTGCCAGCAGCTGGACAGGGGGCTACGAGCAGTACTTC. This gives the protein CASSWTGGYEQYF.

V is TRBV29-1 and J is TRBJ2-7; D uncertain. The CDR3 is 13 amino acids. The ends were cut back, 4 bases at V and 5 bases at J, with 15 bases in the middle. In germline, CDR1 is SQVTM, CDR2 ANQGSEA. The CDR3 region has the DNA TGCAGCGTTGTGCCATTGGCGAGACACGAGCAGTACTTC. Protein sequence: CSVVPLARHEQYF.

This clone was counted a few times. This sequence joins TRBV9 and TRBJ1-1; 8 nucleotides line up with TRBD1. There are 13 residues in the CDR3. In germline, CDR1 is SGDLS, CDR2 YYNGEE. V gave up 2 bases and J gave up 4 bases; unmatched junction bases: 1. CDR3 bases: TGTGCCAGCAGCGTGGGGACAGGCACTGAAGCTTTCTTT. Its protein product is CASSVGTGTEAFF. The variable domain in full, with the rest retrieved from reference TRBV9 and TRBJ1-1, is DSGVTQTPKHLITATGQRVTLRCSPRSGDLSVYWYQQSLDQGLQFLIQYYNGEERAKGNILERFSAQQFPDLHSELNLSSLELGDSALYFCASSVGTGTEAFFGQGTRLTVV.

V usage is TRBV29-1 and J usage is TRBJ1-2, with 7 bases aligning to TRBD1. CDR3 length: 11 amino acids. Germline assignment: CDR1 SQVTM and CDR2 ANQGSEA. The trim removed 5 bases at V and 8 bases at J, leaving 5 bases unmatched. The DNA of the CDR3 is TGCAGCGTTTGGGGACAGAAGGGCTACACCTTC. Its protein product is CSVWGQKGYTF.

This rearrangement joins TRBV4-3 to TRBJ2-3; perhaps TRBD1 as D (6 bases). V was clipped by 5 bases and J by 4 bases, with 10 bases between them. Germline V gene data show CDR1 as LGHNA and CDR2 as YSLEER. The CDR3 runs 13 residues. CDR3 residues: CASSDQGSDTQYF. The CDR3 nucleotides are TGCGCCAGCAGCGACCAGGGGTCAGATACGCAGTATTTT.

The rearrangement links TRBV4-3 to TRBJ2-3; D unclear. The length of the CDR3 is 15 residues. Germline CDR1 LGHNA, CDR2 YSLEER. The germline V and J ends were trimmed by 0 bases and 0 bases, with 7 bases remaining between them. CDR3 amino acids: CASSQDGISTDTQYF. The CDR3 nucleotides are TGCGCCAGCAGCCAAGACGGTATAAGCACAGATACGCAGTATTTT.

This clone has only a few counts. This rearrangement joins TRBV27 to TRBJ1-2, with 10 bases matching TRBD1. V lost 5 bases and J lost 2; bases outside the gene matches: 20. Germline loops: CDR1 MNHEY, CDR2 SMNVEV (reference sequence). The CDR3 totals 20 residues. CDR3 DNA sequence: TGTGCCAGCAGTAAATGGCCGACTGGGGCCCGACAGGGGGCAAACTATGGCTACACCTTC. Protein sequence: CASSKWPTGARQGANYGYTF.

CDR3 in amino acids: CASSLGRTTNTGELFF. The CDR3 bases are TGTGCCAGCAGCTTAGGGCGTACCACGAACACCGGGGAGCTGTTTTTT. The gene calls are TRBV7-6 and TRBJ2-2, with no clear D. Germline V gene lookup returns CDR1 SGHVS and CDR2 FNYEAQ. Trimming cost V 1 base and J 0 bases, with 9 bases left between them. This CDR3 is built from 16 residues.

The V and J genes are TRBV6-6 and TRBJ1-1; D gene ambiguous. This CDR3 is 11 amino acids long. Germline V lookup: CDR1 MNHNY, CDR2 SVGAGI (reference sequence). The ends were cut back, 6 bases at V and 5 bases at J, with 7 bases in the middle. The CDR3 DNA is TGTGCCAGCAGCACCCGAACTGAAGCTTTCTTT. Its translation is CASSTRTEAFF.

This chain joins TRBV7-1 and TRBJ2-6, with D unresolved. TRBV7-1 is noted as an ORF with a role that remains uncertain. The CDR3 sequence is 14 residues long. Trimming took off 3 bases at V and 3 bases at J, with 6 bases between the two ends. CDR3 sequence: CASSSSGGANVLTF. CDR3 DNA: TGTGCCAGCAGCTCCTCGGGTGGGGCCAACGTCCTGACTTTC.

The J gene is TRBJ2-7, the V gene TRBV7-9; D is unclear. The CDR3 is 12 amino acids. V was clipped by 6 bases and J by 5 bases, with 11 bases between them. CDR1 is SEHNR and CDR2 is FQNEAQ in the germline V gene (reference sequence). The CDR3 nucleotides are TGTGCCAGCAGGCGAGATCCTCACGAGCAGTACTTC. The encoded protein is CASRRDPHEQYF.